The rows below give T cell receptor beta chains drawn from one sample of a study of T cell changes during pregnancy in multiple sclerosis. Sequencing used immunoSEQ multiplex PCR; TCRdb keeps in-frame clones, though not all of them. The sample consists of some 74,000 clones, approximately 92% of them appearing once. Sequenced material: peripheral blood, taken before pregnancy. The receptor set was obtained from a female donor with multiple sclerosis, enrolled in a pregnancy study. Both conserved end residues are part of each CDR3. A D gene is named only where the DNA matches it firmly. A row's size may be missing; if present it is once, few, many or a size class.

>TRBV10-3|18|TRBJ1-2|TRBD1|-
CAISNIPGQGRRPGGYTF
TGTGCCATCAGTAATATCCCTGGACAGGGACGCAGGCCCGGTGGCTACACCTTC
>TRBV7-2|15|TRBJ2-7|TRBD2|-
CASSLAASGSYEQYF
TGTGCCAGCAGCTTAGCAGCTAGCGGGAGTTACGAGCAGTACTTC
>TRBV7-9|12|TRBJ1-2|-|-
CASSLSDYGYTF
TGTGCCAGCAGCTTATCAGATTATGGCTACACCTTC
>TRBV27|14|TRBJ1-5|-|few
CASSLQGLNQPQHF
TGTGCCAGCAGCCTACAGGGTTTGAATCAGCCCCAGCATTTT
>TRBV18|15|TRBJ1-1|-|-
CASSLTRTENTEAFF
TGTGCCAGCTCATTAACGCGGACAGAGAACACTGAAGCTTTCTTT
>TRBV11-2|18|TRBJ2-7|TRBD2|-
CASSFHKQTSGETYEQYF
TGTGCCAGCAGCTTCCACAAACAGACTAGCGGGGAAACCTACGAGCAGTACTTC
>TRBV6-6|15|TRBJ1-5|-|-
CASSYSLVDNQPQHF
TGTGCCAGCAGTTACTCGCTAGTGGACAATCAGCCCCAGCATTTT
>TRBV2|18|TRBJ2-7|TRBD2|-
CASSEWTTSGSISYEQYF
TGTGCCAGCAGTGAATGGACGACTAGCGGCTCTATTAGCTACGAGCAGTACTTC
>TRBV5-4|14|TRBJ2-7|-|-
CATSGTPSSYEQYF
TGTGCCACCTCAGGGACACCGAGCTCCTACGAGCAGTACTTC
>TRBV15|15|TRBJ2-3|-|-
CATSREAGASDTQYF
TGTGCCACCAGCAGAGAAGCAGGGGCGTCAGATACGCAGTATTTT
>TRBV7-9|17|TRBJ2-1|TRBD2|-
CASSLWQGLAGVNEQFF
TGTGCCAGCAGCCTGTGGCAGGGCTTAGCGGGAGTCAATGAGCAGTTCTTC
>TRBV6-6|13|TRBJ2-1|-|-
CASSYSMRNEQFF
TGTGCCAGCAGTTACTCGATGCGGAATGAGCAGTTCTTC
>TRBV4-3|16|TRBJ2-6|-|-
CASSQEVGAGANVLTF
TGCGCCAGCAGCCAAGAAGTGGGAGCTGGGGCCAACGTCCTGACTTTC
>TRBV10-3|18|TRBJ1-1|-|-
CAISESTRGFWVNTEAFF
TGTGCCATCAGTGAGTCGACCAGAGGTTTTTGGGTGAACACTGAAGCTTTCTTT
>TRBV19|15|TRBJ1-4|-|-
CASSPDRRGNEKLFF
TGTGCCAGTAGTCCTGACAGACGTGGTAATGAAAAACTGTTTTTT
>TRBV15|15|TRBJ2-7|TRBD1|-
CATSRESGGSYEQYF
TGTGCCACCAGCAGAGAATCAGGGGGCTCATACGAGCAGTACTTC
>TRBV4-2|17|TRBJ2-7|-|-
CASSQERSALGAYEQYF
TGTGCCAGCAGCCAAGAAAGGTCCGCCCTGGGGGCTTACGAGCAGTACTTC
>TRBV18|15|TRBJ2-1|-|-
CASSPQGPHGNEQFF
TGTGCCAGCTCACCTCAGGGCCCCCATGGCAATGAGCAGTTCTTC
>TRBV14|15|TRBJ2-7|-|-
CASSLRGPRGYEQYF
TGTGCCAGCAGCCTCCGGGGCCCGAGGGGGTACGAGCAGTACTTC
>TRBV7-9|14|TRBJ1-4|TRBD1|-
CASSLGQGSEKLFF
TGTGCCAGCAGCTTAGGACAGGGCTCTGAAAAACTGTTTTTT
>TRBV11-2|19|TRBJ2-1|TRBD2|-
CASSLVGLESLSSYNEQFF
TGTGCCAGCAGCTTAGTGGGACTAGAGAGTTTGAGCTCCTACAATGAGCAGTTCTTC
>TRBV7-9|15|TRBJ2-7|TRBD1|-
CASSSGQGAVYEQYF
TGTGCCAGCAGCTCCGGACAGGGGGCGGTCTACGAGCAGTACTTC
>TRBV7-6|13|TRBJ2-7|-|-
CASSGTGSLEQYF
TGTGCCAGCAGCGGAACAGGGAGCCTCGAGCAGTACTTC
>TRBV5-6|14|TRBJ2-1|TRBD2|-
CASSYPGLANEQFF
TGTGCCAGCAGCTATCCGGGACTAGCGAATGAGCAGTTCTTC
>TRBV19|16|TRBJ1-2|-|-
CASSIYSSQANYGYTF
TGTGCCAGTAGTATTTACTCCAGCCAGGCCAACTATGGCTACACCTTC
>TRBV18|15|TRBJ1-4|TRBD1|-
CASSPRQGADEKLFF
TGTGCCAGCTCACCCCGACAGGGGGCCGATGAAAAACTGTTTTTT
>TRBV5-1|17|TRBJ2-3|-|once
CASSLTGPQTGTDTQYF
TGCGCCAGCAGCTTGACTGGGCCACAAACCGGCACAGATACGCAGTATTTT
>TRBV7-3|13|TRBJ2-1|TRBD2|once
CASSLTSGIEQFF
TGTGCCAGCAGCTTGACTAGCGGGATTGAGCAGTTCTTC
>TRBV4-3|16|TRBJ2-7|-|-
CASSPSWDILSYEQYF
TGCGCCAGCAGCCCGAGTTGGGACATACTCTCCTACGAGCAGTACTTC
>TRBV15|17|TRBJ1-5|TRBD1|-
CATSTMNRTGTNQPQHF
TGTGCCACCAGCACTATGAACCGGACAGGCACTAATCAGCCCCAGCATTTT
>TRBV19|16|TRBJ1-1|-|-
CASSIDPLDRNTEAFF
TGTGCCAGTAGTATAGATCCCCTGGACAGGAACACTGAAGCTTTCTTT
>TRBV7-2|14|TRBJ1-2|-|-
CASSSKTLSYGYTF
TGTGCCAGCAGCTCTAAGACACTCAGCTATGGCTACACCTTC
>TRBV19|20|TRBJ2-4|TRBD2|-
CASSIDPRLAGGPVKNIQYF
TGTGCCAGTAGTATAGATCCGAGACTAGCGGGAGGGCCTGTCAAAAACATTCAGTACTTC
>TRBV7-2|13|TRBJ1-1|TRBD1|-
CASSSTGTGLAFF
TGTGCCAGCAGCTCGACCGGGACAGGGTTGGCTTTCTTT
>TRBV7-7|16|TRBJ2-1|TRBD1|-
CASSLEGGLGANEQFF
TGTGCTAGCAGCTTAGAAGGGGGCCTGGGGGCCAATGAGCAGTTCTTC
>TRBV18|16|TRBJ2-1|TRBD2|-
CASSRPGLAGGNEQFF
TGTGCCAGCTCACGACCGGGACTAGCGGGTGGCAATGAGCAGTTCTTC
>TRBV6-4|14|TRBJ1-1|-|-
CASRHTGRGTEAFF
TGTGCCAGCAGACATACAGGGAGAGGGACTGAAGCTTTCTTT
>TRBV7-9|13|TRBJ1-4|-|-
CASSATVAGGLFF
TGTGCCAGCAGCGCGACGGTGGCCGGCGGACTGTTTTTT
>TRBV2|15|TRBJ2-7|TRBD2|-
CASSENSGRDFPQYF
TGTGCCAGCAGTGAAAATAGCGGGAGGGATTTCCCGCAGTACTTC
>TRBV9|15|TRBJ1-1|-|-
CASSVVGGRDTEAFF
TGTGCCAGCAGCGTAGTGGGGGGAAGGGACACTGAAGCTTTCTTT
>TRBV6-1|14|TRBJ2-7|-|once
CASSEGTIPYEQYF
TGTGCCAGCAGTGAAGGGACAATCCCCTACGAGCAGTACTTC
>TRBV7-2|16|TRBJ2-2|TRBD2|-
CASSLRGAGGTGELFF
TGTGCCAGCAGCTTGCGGGGGGCGGGCGGCACCGGGGAGCTGTTTTTT
>TRBV6-4|13|TRBJ1-1|-|-
CASSDSTGTEAFF
TGTGCCAGCAGTGACTCAACGGGCACTGAAGCTTTCTTT
>TRBV5-6|16|TRBJ2-3|TRBD2|once
CASSMRLAGAGDTQYF
TGTGCCAGCAGCATGCGACTAGCGGGAGCTGGAGATACGCAGTATTTT
>TRBV7-9|13|TRBJ1-2|-|-
CASSSGQYYGYTF
TGTGCCAGCAGCTCTGGACAGTACTATGGCTACACCTTC
>TRBV7-9|15|TRBJ2-3|TRBD2|-
CASSPLAGNTDTQYF
TGTGCCAGCAGCCCCCTAGCGGGGAACACAGATACGCAGTATTTT
>TRBV10-3|13|TRBJ2-1|-|-
CAISEQGFDEQFF
TGTGCCATCAGTGAACAGGGTTTCGATGAGCAGTTCTTC
>TRBV27|16|TRBJ2-5|TRBD2|-
CASSFRTSGSRETQYF
TGTGCCAGCAGCTTCCGGACTAGCGGGAGTAGGGAGACCCAGTACTTC
>TRBV19|14|TRBJ1-2|-|-
CASSIAGYQYGYTF
TGTGCCAGTAGTATAGCGGGGTATCAGTATGGCTACACCTTC
>TRBV7-2|16|TRBJ2-3|TRBD2|-
CASSSGKREGLDTQYF
TGTGCCAGCAGCTCAGGCAAGCGGGAGGGCCTAGATACGCAGTATTTT
>TRBV18|15|TRBJ2-3|TRBD1|-
CASSPMTGGPDTQYF
TGTGCCAGCTCCCCTATGACAGGGGGGCCAGATACGCAGTATTTT
>TRBV7-2|15|TRBJ2-7|TRBD2|once
CASSLTSGSLYEQYF
TGTGCCAGCAGCCTCACTAGCGGGAGTCTTTACGAGCAGTACTTC